The 6 T cell receptor beta chains below come from one sample, sequenced in a study of stem cell transplantation in POMP-related autoinflammatory disease. Only in-frame clones appear in the TCRdb table, and some are missing; sequencing was by immunoSEQ multiplex PCR. This sample carries approximately 2,100 clones, about nine tenths of them seen once, and the ten largest clones take around 20%. Here the sequenced sample was Tregs from PBMCs, taken before stem cell transplantation. The source is a human donor with POMP-related autoinflammation and immune dysregulation (PRAID).

By sample fraction, this clone is hyperexpanded (1% or more). The chain is built from TRBV4-1 and TRBJ1-2; 10 bases match TRBD1. V gave up 0 bases and J gave up 4 bases; unmatched junction bases: 2. The CDR3 has 15 residues. Germline CDR1 is MGHRA and CDR2 is YSYEKL. The CDR3: CASSQDRTGGYGYTF. CDR3 nucleotide sequence: TGCGCCAGCAGCCAAGATCGGACAGGGGGCTATGGCTACACCTTC.

This rearrangement joins TRBV7-6 to TRBJ2-5; D may be TRBD1 (7 bases). Germline V gene lookup returns CDR1 SGHVS and CDR2 FNYEAQ. CDR3 length: 14 residues. V lost 2 bases to trimming and J lost 5 bases, with 12 bases between them. The CDR3 region has the DNA TGTGCCAGCAGCTTACCAGGGGGGTTGGAGACCCAGTACTTC. This encodes CASSLPGGLETQYF.

This chain links TRBV27 with TRBJ1-2; D gene unclear. This CDR3 has 13 residues. V lost 0 bases and J 2 bases, leaving 4 bases between the germline ends. CDR1 and CDR2 from the germline V gene are MNHEY and SMNVEV (reference sequence). The CDR3, as DNA: TGTGCCAGCAGTTTATCAGGGAACTATGGCTACACCTTC. Protein: CASSLSGNYGYTF.

This clone was observed a single time. V is TRBV10-3 and J is TRBJ2-1, with 9 bases identical to TRBD1. The CDR3 is 14 amino acids. The J segment lost 6 bases and the V segment lost 5 bases, leaving 5 bases of the junction unmatched. The germline gives CDR1 ENHRY, CDR2 SYGVKD. CDR3 sequence reads: CAISPGQGPNEQFF. CDR3 nucleotides: TGTGCCATCAGTCCGGGACAGGGCCCCAATGAGCAGTTCTTC.

The chain carries TRBV30 and TRBJ2-7; 11 nucleotides agree with TRBD1. V gave up 2 bases and J gave up 5 bases; unmatched junction bases: 5. Germline V gene sequence: CDR1 GTSNPN, CDR2 SVGIG (reference sequence). The CDR3 has 14 residues. The CDR3 region is CAWSPGQGAHEQYF. In nucleotides, the CDR3 is TGTGCCTGGAGTCCCGGACAGGGGGCCCACGAGCAGTACTTC.

The chain carries TRBV6-1 and TRBJ2-3; TRBD1 might be the D (6 bases). Germline V gene lookup returns CDR1 MNHNS and CDR2 SASEGT. The germline V and J ends were trimmed by 5 bases and 8 bases, with 17 bases remaining between them. The CDR3 loop spans 14 amino acids. The CDR3 protein is CASSLRQGLGTQYF. CDR3 DNA: TGTGCCAGCAGTTTACGTCAGGGGTTAGGTACGCAGTATTTT.